This T cell receptor beta chain was identified in a study of PD-1 blockade in classical Hodgkin lymphoma. Data came from immunoSEQ multiplex PCR; TCRdb stores just in-frame clones and leaves some out. The sample records 15,000 to 20,000 clones, 75% to 90% being singletons. Time point given: newly diagnosed, previously untreated cHL patient sample. This clone is a singleton in its sample. There are 14 residues in the CDR3. The ends lost 7 bases at V and 2 bases at J; junction bases unmatched: 4. Germline-derived CDR1 and CDR2 are MNHNY and SVGAGI (reference sequence). The origin of this receptor is a human donor with classical Hodgkin lymphoma. The rearrangement joins TRBV6-6 to TRBJ2-1, with 8 bases identical to TRBD2. Sequences were obtained from peripheral blood mononuclear cells (PBMCs). The CDR3 coding sequence is TGTGCCAGCAAGGAGCGGGAGACCTACAATGAGCAGTTCTTC. It encodes CASKERETYNEQFF.